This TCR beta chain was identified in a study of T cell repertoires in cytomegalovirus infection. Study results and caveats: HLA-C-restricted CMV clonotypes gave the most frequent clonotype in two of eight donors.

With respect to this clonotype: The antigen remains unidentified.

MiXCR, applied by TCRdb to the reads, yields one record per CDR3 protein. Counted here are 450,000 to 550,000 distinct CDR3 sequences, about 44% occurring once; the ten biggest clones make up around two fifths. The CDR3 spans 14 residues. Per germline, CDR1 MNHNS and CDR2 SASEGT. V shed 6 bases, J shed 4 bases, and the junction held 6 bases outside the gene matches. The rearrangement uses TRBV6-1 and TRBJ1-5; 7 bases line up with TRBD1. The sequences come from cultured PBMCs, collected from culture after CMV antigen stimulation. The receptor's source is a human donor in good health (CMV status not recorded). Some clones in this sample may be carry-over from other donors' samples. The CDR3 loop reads CASRTGQTNQPQHF. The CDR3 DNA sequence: TGTGCCAGCAGGACGGGACAGACAAATCAGCCCCAGCATTTT.